One sample yielded the 17 T cell receptor beta chains listed below, sequenced in a study of somatic mutations in cytotoxic T cells in rheumatoid arthritis. Libraries were prepared by immunoSEQ multiplex PCR; TCRdb keeps only in-frame clonotypes and omits some of them. Of roughly 20,000 clones listed, roughly two thirds are singletons. The sample comprised CD8+ T cells sorted from blood. The receptors were sampled from an adult with rheumatoid arthritis.

This clone was observed a handful of times. The chain joins TRBV10-1 to TRBJ2-5; TRBD1 matches 10 bases. This CDR3 spans 16 amino acids. Germline loops: CDR1 WNHNN, CDR2 SYGVQD (reference sequence). V lost 4 bases to trimming and J lost 5 bases; unmatched junction nucleotides: 10. The CDR3 region is CASSGWTGGSRETQYF. The CDR3 nucleotides read TGCGCCAGCAGTGGATGGACAGGGGGGTCCAGGGAGACCCAGTACTTC.

The chain recombines TRBV19 with TRBJ1-1; weak D call: TRBD1 (5 bases). CDR1 and CDR2 from the germline V gene are LNHDA and SQIVND (reference sequence). V was trimmed by 2 bases and J by 6 bases, leaving 13 bases between them. The CDR3 extends over 14 amino acids. In DNA, the CDR3 is TGTGCCAGTAGTATAAATGGGGGAATCCCTGAAGCTTTCTTT. Protein sequence: CASSINGGIPEAFF.

Relative to its sample, this clone is medium-sized. J is TRBJ1-5 and V is TRBV10-3, with D maybe TRBD1 (5 bases). V was clipped by 3 bases and J by 7 bases, with 16 bases between them. The CDR3 loop spans 15 amino acids. Germline V gene data show CDR1 as ENHRY and CDR2 as SYGVKD. CDR3 residues: CAISEFGGGGQPQHF. The CDR3 bases are TGTGCCATCAGTGAATTCGGGGGAGGAGGACAGCCCCAGCATTTT.

About this clone: The same CDR3 is also encoded by other DNA sequences in this sample. This chain connects TRBV27 to TRBJ2-7; D unresolved. The V and J ends lost 6 bases and 0 bases respectively, with 3 bases between them. Germline-derived CDR1 and CDR2 are MNHEY and SMNVEV (reference sequence). CDR3 length equals 11 residues. This CDR3 is CASSSSYEQYF. In DNA, the CDR3 is TGTGCCAGCAGCTCCTCCTACGAGCAGTACTTC.

The chain has TRBV15 and TRBJ2-7; possibly TRBD2 for D (6 bases). V was cut by 0 bases and J by 0 bases, with 9 bases left in between. Looked up from germline, CDR1 is LNHNV and CDR2 is YYDKDF (reference sequence). The CDR3 loop spans 15 amino acids. The CDR3 DNA follows: TGTGCCACCAGCAGAGAAACGGGGGTCTCCTACGAGCAGTACTTC. Translation: CATSRETGVSYEQYF.

This clone has only a few counts. The chain links TRBV6-1 to TRBJ2-5; possible D gene TRBD1, 6 bases. The ends were cut back, 3 bases at V and 1 base at J, with 15 bases in the middle. From germline, CDR1 is MNHNS and CDR2 SASEGT. The CDR3 consists of 16 residues. The CDR3 region is CASSEWLTGPQETQYF. The DNA of the CDR3 is TGTGCCAGCAGTGAGTGGCTGACAGGCCCCCAAGAGACCCAGTACTTC.

The V and J genes are TRBV11-2 and TRBJ1-1; no clear D gene. Per the germline V gene, CDR1 is SGHAT and CDR2 is FQNNGV. V was cut by 5 bases and J by 5 bases, with 15 bases left in between. The CDR3 contains 14 residues. The CDR3 DNA sequence: TGTGCCAGCAGCCCAAGTGTCCAAACGACTGAAGCTTTCTTT. This codes for CASSPSVQTTEAFF.

The chain recombines TRBV9 with TRBJ2-5, with D perhaps TRBD1 (5 bases). The CDR3 consists of 17 residues. CDR1 and CDR2 from the germline V gene are SGDLS and YYNGEE. Deletions cut 0 bases from V and 4 bases from J, with 19 bases between. The CDR3 spells CASSVEGGAAIGETQYF. In DNA form, the CDR3 reads TGTGCCAGCAGCGTAGAGGGTGGGGCGGCCATTGGAGAGACCCAGTACTTC.

This clone was detected once. V gene TRBV15 combines with J gene TRBJ1-5, with a possible D match to TRBD1 (5 bases). V lost 0 bases to trimming and J lost 6 bases, with 9 bases between them. Germline loops: CDR1 LNHNV, CDR2 YYDKDF (reference sequence). The CDR3 extends over 14 amino acids. The CDR3 DNA sequence: TGTGCCACCAGCAGAGACAGGGAGACTCAGCCCCAGCATTTT. Translation gives CATSRDRETQPQHF.

The rearrangement joins TRBV11-2 to TRBJ2-2; D remains ambiguous. The CDR3 is made up of 17 amino acids. Trimming removed 4 bases at V and 0 bases at J, with 15 bases between. Germline CDR1 reads SGHAT; CDR2 reads FQNNGV. The CDR3 loop reads CASSSIVADANTGELFF. The CDR3 DNA sequence: TGTGCCAGCAGCTCCATAGTAGCAGACGCGAACACCGGGGAGCTGTTTTTT.

V is TRBV7-6 and J is TRBJ1-1, with unresolved D. The CDR3 contains 15 residues. With 0 bases removed from V and 1 base from J, the gap between germline ends came to 9 bases. CDR1 is SGHVS, CDR2 FNYEAQ, per germline. This CDR3 is CASSLALITNTEAFF. The CDR3 DNA is TGTGCCAGCAGCTTAGCCCTCATTACGAACACTGAAGCTTTCTTT.

This clone was seen a few times. The chain couples TRBV7-9 to TRBJ1-1; D is possibly TRBD1 (6 bases). This CDR3 comprises 13 residues. In germline, CDR1 is SEHNR, CDR2 FQNEAQ (reference sequence). V lost 4 bases and J lost 1, with 7 bases in between. The CDR3 sequence is CASSSQGNTEAFF. CDR3 nucleotide sequence: TGTGCCAGCAGCTCACAGGGGAACACTGAAGCTTTCTTT.

This clone has only a few counts. The chain combines TRBV28 with TRBJ1-6, with D tentatively TRBD1 (6 bases). The germline CDR1 and CDR2 sequences are MDHEN and SYDVKM. Deletions cut 2 bases from V and 10 bases from J, with 12 bases between. The CDR3 runs 14 residues. CDR3 DNA sequence: TGTGCCAGCAGTTTAGTACAGGGTTACTCACCCCTCCACTTT. Translation: CASSLVQGYSPLHF.

This rearrangement joins TRBV5-4 to TRBJ2-7; D gene ambiguous. There are 13 residues in the CDR3. Germline-derived CDR1 and CDR2 are SGHNT and YYREEE (reference sequence). V was cut by 0 bases and J by 6 bases, with 10 bases left in between. DNA for the CDR3: TGTGCCAGCAGCTTGGGGCAGATAAGCGAGCAGTACTTC. Its protein product is CASSLGQISEQYF.

The chain couples TRBV5-6 to TRBJ2-5; tentative D call: TRBD1 (6 bases). Germline V gene lookup returns CDR1 SGHDT and CDR2 YYEEEE. Trimming shortened V by 10 bases and J by 7 bases, and 14 bases separated the two germline ends. The CDR3 consists of 11 residues. The CDR3 coding sequence is TGTGCCTGCGAAATAGGGGGGACCCAGTACTTC. This encodes CACEIGGTQYF.

The chain carries TRBV7-3 and TRBJ2-5; 7 nucleotides line up with TRBD2. V gave up 1 base and J gave up 3 bases; unmatched junction bases: 2. This CDR3 spans 14 amino acids. CDR1 is SGHTA, CDR2 FQGTGA, per germline. The CDR3 region is CASSLIAGEETQYF. In nucleotides, the CDR3 is TGTGCCAGCAGCTTAATCGCGGGGGAAGAGACCCAGTACTTC.

The table lists this clone with a count of one. The chain uses TRBV6-5 and TRBJ2-5; 7 nucleotides line up with TRBD1. With the DNA end fitting TRBJ2-7 better, the J assignment may be wrong. The CDR3 covers 14 residues. Germline loops: CDR1 MNHEY, CDR2 SVGAGI. In DNA, the CDR3 is TGTGCCAGCAGCCGGGGACAGACGCTTTACGAGCAGTACTTC. Residues: CASSRGQTLYEQYF.